This entry lists 15 T cell receptor beta chains sequenced from one sample in a study of regulatory T cells in long-lasting Graves disease. iRepertoire HTBI primers and Arm-PCR of CDR3 regions built TCR beta libraries. Via MiXCR, TCRdb re-called the multiplex PCR reads, giving one row per CDR3 protein. The data hold more than 450,000 distinct CDR3 sequences, with about 16% observed a single time. Regarding time point: newly diagnosed GD, antithyroid drugs for less than 3 months. The authors made the TCR library using RNA they extracted from PBMCs. These data are also associated with another study on T cells in Graves' hyperthyroidism and ophthalmopathy.

The source was peripheral blood mononuclear cells (PBMCs), collected at new diagnosis, from a patient treated with antithyroid drugs. Receptor source: a man aged 35 to 55 with Graves disease.

This clonotype was found many times. J is TRBJ2-1 and V is TRBV27, with D hard to call. The length of the CDR3 is 13 residues. The V end was cut by 6 bases, the J end by 5 bases, with 11 bases between. Germline V gene lookup returns CDR1 MNHEY and CDR2 SMNVEV (reference sequence). CDR3 protein: CASSQGRHNEQFF. DNA for the CDR3: TGTGCCAGCAGCCAAGGACGACACAATGAGCAGTTCTTC.

This clonotype was seen repeatedly, ten times or more. This chain links TRBV2 with TRBJ2-2, with 10 bases lining up with TRBD2. J was trimmed by 7 bases and V by 6 bases; bases with no gene match: 8. Germline CDR1 is SNHLY and CDR2 is FYNNEI. The CDR3 has 15 amino acids. The CDR3 DNA reads TGTGCCAGCAGGAGGCTAGCGGGAGCGAGCGGGGAGCTGTTTTTT. Translated: CASRRLAGASGELFF.

J is TRBJ2-7 and V is TRBV28, with TRBD2 matching 9 bases. CDR3 length: 10 amino acids. J lost 9 bases, V lost 8 bases, and 2 bases had no gene match. Germline CDR1 MDHEN, CDR2 SYDVKM. CDR3 sequence reads: CASGGGVQYF. The CDR3 coding sequence is TGTGCCAGCGGCGGGGGGGTGCAGTACTTC.

Ten or more counts support this clonotype. The V gene is TRBV24-1, the J gene TRBJ2-3; TRBD1 matches 8 bases. Trimming cost V 10 bases and J 1 base; bases outside gene matches: 6. CDR3 size: 14 residues. Germline V gene data show CDR1 as KGHDR and CDR2 as SFDVKD. CDR3 bases: TGTGCCACTCAGGGGGCGGTCGGCACAGATACGCAGTATTTT. Its translation: CATQGAVGTDTQYF.

This clonotype was recorded at least ten times. The J gene is TRBJ1-1, the V gene TRBV30; D perhaps matches TRBD1 (6 bases). The V and J ends lost 4 bases and 1 base respectively, with 13 bases between them. The CDR3 contains 14 residues. Germline V gene sequence: CDR1 GTSNPN, CDR2 SVGIG (reference sequence). The CDR3, as DNA: TGTGCCTGGACCCCGGACAGCGCGAACACTGAAGCTTTCTTT. It yields the protein CAWTPDSANTEAFF.

This clonotype was picked up a small number of times. This sequence joins TRBV19 and TRBJ1-3; a possible D gene is TRBD1 (6 bases). This CDR3 has 14 amino acids. V was pared by 7 bases and J by 2 bases, with 12 bases between. The germline CDR1 and CDR2 sequences are LNHDA and SQIVND (reference sequence). CDR3 residues: CASKNRATGNTIYF. DNA of the CDR3: TGTGCCAGTAAAAACAGGGCCACTGGAAACACCATATATTTT.

This clonotype appeared many times. The V call is TRBV6-1, the J call TRBJ2-3; TRBD2 agrees at 13 bases. CDR1 and CDR2 (germline): MNHNS, SASEGT. This CDR3 has 19 amino acids. V shed 6 bases and J 3 bases; nucleotides not matched to a gene: 15. CDR3 residues: CASSSSQRTSGSLTDTQYF. In DNA form, the CDR3 reads TGTGCCAGCAGCTCCTCCCAAAGGACTAGCGGGAGTTTGACAGATACGCAGTATTTT.

This clonotype was counted ten times or more. This rearrangement joins TRBV3-1 to TRBJ2-1; 13 bases fit TRBD2. Germline-derived CDR1 and CDR2 are LGHDT and YNNKEL (reference sequence). The CDR3 loop spans 15 amino acids. Trimming took 1 base from V and 9 from J; bases not matched to a gene: 3. The CDR3 is CASSQATSGRVEQFF. The CDR3 DNA reads as TGTGCCAGCAGCCAAGCAACTAGCGGGAGGGTTGAGCAGTTCTTC.

This clonotype has ten or more counts. The CDR3: CASSLVGQGVETQYF. The CDR3 coding sequence is TGTGCCAGCAGCTTAGTGGGACAGGGGGTTGAGACCCAGTACTTC. This chain uses TRBV11-2 with TRBJ2-5, with TRBD1 matching 11 bases. Trimming cost V 1 base and J 5 bases; bases outside gene matches: 3. Germline assignment: CDR1 SGHAT and CDR2 FQNNGV. This CDR3 region has 15 residues. The full variable domain, completed using reference TRBV11-2 and TRBJ2-5, is EAGVAQSPRYKIIEKRQSVAFWCNPISGHATLYWYQQILGQGPKLLIQFQNNGVVDDSQLPKDRFSAERLKGVDSTLKIQPAKLEDSAVYLCASSLVGQGVETQYFGPGTRLLVL.

This clonotype was counted at least ten times. The chain uses TRBV7-8 and TRBJ1-5, with D perhaps TRBD1 (5 bases). Germline V gene data show CDR1 as SGHVS and CDR2 as FQNEAQ. The CDR3 extends over 16 amino acids. The V end was cut by 2 bases, the J end by 7 bases, with 18 bases between. The CDR3 region is CASSLYPGRKGQPQHF. The CDR3 bases are TGTGCCAGCAGCTTATATCCAGGGAGGAAGGGGCAGCCCCAGCATTTT. The full variable domain, rest sourced from reference TRBV7-8 and TRBJ1-5, is GAGVSQSPRYKVAKRGQDVALRCDPISGHVSLFWYQQALGQGPEFLTYFQNEAQLDKSGLPSDRFFAERPEGSVSTLKIQRTQQEDSAVYLCASSLYPGRKGQPQHFGDGTRLSIL.

This clonotype was detected ten times or more. The V gene is TRBV18, the J gene TRBJ1-2, with D possibly TRBD1 on 6 matching bases. Looked up from germline, CDR1 is KGHSH and CDR2 is LQKENI. The CDR3 is 11 amino acids. V was trimmed by 4 bases and J by 8 bases, leaving 8 bases between them. CDR3: CASSRGGGYTF. CDR3 bases: TGTGCCAGCTCACGAGGGGGAGGCTACACCTTC.

This clonotype came up many times. CDR3 nucleotide sequence: TGTGCCACCAGTGATTTTTCCGGGACAGGGGCCGGGGAGCTGTTTTTT. Protein: CATSDFSGTGAGELFF. V usage is TRBV24-1 and J usage is TRBJ2-2; 10 nucleotides line up with TRBD1. V was pared by 1 base and J by 6 bases, with 4 bases of the junction left unmatched. The germline V gene has CDR1 KGHDR and CDR2 SFDVKD. CDR3 length: 16 residues.

This clonotype was seen at least ten times. J is TRBJ2-3 and V is TRBV20-1, with TRBD2 matching over 7 bases. Trimming cost V 8 bases and J 4 bases; bases outside gene matches: 12. This CDR3 is built from 14 residues. In germline, CDR1 is DFQATT, CDR2 SNEGSKA (reference sequence). The CDR3 spells CSPLFGGSSDTQYF. In DNA form, the CDR3 reads TGCAGTCCGTTGTTTGGCGGGAGCTCAGATACGCAGTATTTT.

This clonotype was detected ten times or more. The chain has TRBV27 and TRBJ2-1, with D possibly being TRBD1 or TRBD2 (5 bases each). Per germline, CDR1 MNHEY and CDR2 SMNVEV (reference sequence). The germline V and J ends were trimmed by 7 bases and 8 bases, with 12 bases remaining between them. The CDR3 has 12 amino acids. In DNA form, the CDR3 reads TGTGCCAGCATGATCGGGGCCCATGAGCAGTTCTTC. Translating gives CASMIGAHEQFF.

This clonotype turned up a few times. The CDR3 bases are TGTGCCAGCAAACTTTGGACTTCCTCCTACAATGAGCAGTTCTTC. Its translation is CASKLWTSSYNEQFF. This chain connects TRBV6-1 to TRBJ2-1; D is possibly TRBD2 (5 bases). There are 15 residues in the CDR3. V was cut by 7 bases and J by 0 bases, with 13 bases left in between. The germline CDR1 and CDR2 sequences are MNHNS and SASEGT.